The next 30 T cell receptor beta chains were all read from a single sample in a study of cytomegalovirus exposure and HLA in healthy donors. It was with 60 Vbeta and 13 Jbeta primers that the PCR ran. Repertoires were generated with immunoSEQ multiplex PCR, while TCRdb's copy carries only in-frame clones and drops some. This sample has approximately 180,000 clones, with 81% found just once. The specimen sequenced was PBMCs. The origin of the receptors is a woman in her twenties or thirties in good health and CMV-seronegative.

The gene calls are TRBV5-1 and TRBJ2-2, with 12 bases that match TRBD2. Germline V CDR1 and CDR2: SGHRS, YFSETQ. V gave up 4 bases and J gave up 7 bases; unmatched junction bases: 11. The CDR3 sequence is 17 residues long. The CDR3 DNA reads TGCGCCAGCAGCCTAATGACTAGCGGGAGTATTATCGGGGAGCTGTTTTTT. Translated, it gives CASSLMTSGSIIGELFF.

This chain uses TRBV2 with TRBJ1-1, with a possible D match to TRBD1 (6 bases). V was cut by 6 bases and J by 1 base, with 15 bases left in between. The CDR3 contains 15 residues. Germline V CDR1 and CDR2: SNHLY, FYNNEI. The DNA of the CDR3 is TGTGCCAGCAGGGAAACGGCAGGGGCGAACACTGAAGCTTTCTTT. It is translated as CASRETAGANTEAFF.

This rearrangement joins TRBV11-2 to TRBJ2-1; D is possibly TRBD1 (6 bases). Germline V CDR1 and CDR2: SGHAT, FQNNGV. The V and J ends lost 4 bases and 6 bases respectively, with 22 bases between them. This CDR3 has 17 amino acids. CDR3 amino acids: CASSCVDQGCRSNEQFF. The CDR3, as DNA: TGTGCCAGCAGCTGCGTTGATCAGGGGTGTCGGAGCAATGAGCAGTTCTTC.

The chain links TRBV10-3 to TRBJ2-1; 13 positions agree with TRBD2. The CDR3 extends over 15 amino acids. Germline CDR1 reads ENHRY; CDR2 reads SYGVKD. Trimming cost V 7 bases and J 7 bases; bases outside gene matches: 7. The CDR3, as DNA: TGTGCCATCACTACCGGGACTAGCGGGGTTAATGAGCAGTTCTTC. Residues: CAITTGTSGVNEQFF.

This clone has a handful of counts. The chain joins TRBV7-2 to TRBJ1-1; 8 positions match TRBD1. J gave up 8 bases and V 4 bases, and 12 bases lay outside the gene matches. Germline loops: CDR1 SGHTA, CDR2 FQGNSA. CDR3 length equals 15 residues. The DNA for the CDR3 is TGTGCCAGCAGCTCTAGACAGGGGCCACTGGGGGAAGCTTTCTTT. Its translation is CASSSRQGPLGEAFF.

The chain is built from TRBV5-5 and TRBJ1-6; 9 bases align to TRBD1. With V trimmed by 4 bases and J by 0 bases, 5 bases remained unmatched. Germline loops: CDR1 SGHKS, CDR2 YYEKEE (reference sequence). The CDR3 extends over 17 amino acids. The CDR3 nucleotides are TGTGCCAGCAGCCCCGGGACAGGGATCTCCTATAATTCACCCCTCCACTTT. It codes for CASSPGTGISYNSPLHF.

The chain is built from TRBV11-2 and TRBJ2-3; 8 bases are a match to TRBD2. CDR1 and CDR2 from the germline V gene are SGHAT and FQNNGV. Trimming at V came to 5 bases and at J to 2 bases, leaving 9 bases not matched to a gene. The CDR3 is made up of 16 amino acids. CDR3 DNA sequence: TGTGCCAGCAGCCTCCAGCTAGCGGGTAACACAGATACGCAGTATTTT. This sequence encodes CASSLQLAGNTDTQYF.

CDR3 protein: CASSSTGSYEQYF. The DNA for the CDR3 is TGTGCCAGCAGCTCGACAGGGTCCTACGAGCAGTACTTC. The V and J genes are TRBV27 and TRBJ2-7; TRBD1 agrees at 7 bases. The CDR3 loop spans 13 amino acids. The J segment lost 1 base and the V segment lost 6 bases, leaving 3 bases of the junction unmatched. Germline V gives CDR1 MNHEY, CDR2 SMNVEV (reference sequence).

A single count supports this clone. This chain links TRBV7-2 with TRBJ1-6, with D tentatively TRBD1 (6 bases). This CDR3 has 14 amino acids. V lost 7 bases and J 7 bases, leaving 14 bases between the germline ends. Germline V gene sequence: CDR1 SGHTA, CDR2 FQGNSA. As DNA, the CDR3 is TGTGCCAGCACCCTCGGACAGCCAAATTCACCCCTCCACTTT. Protein: CASTLGQPNSPLHF.

The gene calls are TRBV6-5 and TRBJ2-1; possibly TRBD1 for D (6 bases). V was shortened by 6 bases and J by 7 bases, with 10 bases between the two germline ends. This CDR3 region has 12 residues. Germline CDR1 MNHEY, CDR2 SVGAGI. CDR3 nucleotides: TGTGCCAGCAGGGGAACAGGGAATGAGCAGTTCTTC. Its translation is CASRGTGNEQFF.

CDR3 residues: CASSVDWTSGLKETQYF. CDR3 in DNA: TGTGCCAGCAGCGTAGATTGGACTAGCGGGCTAAAAGAGACCCAGTACTTC. The V and J genes are TRBV9 and TRBJ2-5, with 11 bases aligning to TRBD2. J was trimmed by 3 bases and V by 0 bases; bases with no gene match: 7. Per the germline V gene, CDR1 is SGDLS and CDR2 is YYNGEE. The CDR3 is 17 residues long.

The J gene is TRBJ1-5, the V gene TRBV30; D is undetermined. Germline CDR1 reads GTSNPN; CDR2 reads SVGIG (reference sequence). Between the trimmed V and J ends, which lost 2 bases and 0 bases, there was a span of 8 bases. The CDR3 totals 14 residues. The CDR3 nucleotides are TGTGCCTGGAGTCTACAGAATAGCAATCAGCCCCAGCATTTT. This codes for CAWSLQNSNQPQHF.

The rearrangement joins TRBV19 to TRBJ1-2; D gene uncertain. Germline V gene lookup returns CDR1 LNHDA and CDR2 SQIVND (reference sequence). The CDR3 runs to 14 residues. V was shortened by 1 base and J by 7 bases, with 13 bases between the two germline ends. CDR3 nucleotides: TGTGCCAGTAGTATAGCCGGGGTTTGGACTGGCTACACCTTC. It yields the protein CASSIAGVWTGYTF.

This clone appeared once. This chain uses TRBV2 with TRBJ1-6; 7 bases map to TRBD1. The CDR3 length is 14 residues. With 7 bases clipped from V and 8 bases from J, the junction kept 8 bases outside the gene matches. Germline values: CDR1 SNHLY, CDR2 FYNNEI. CDR3 protein: CASTVERGHSPLHF. The CDR3, as DNA: TGTGCCAGCACGGTGGAGAGGGGGCATTCACCCCTCCACTTT.

This chain uses TRBV7-3 with TRBJ2-1, with 9 bases fitting TRBD1. The CDR3 is 15 residues long. Germline values: CDR1 SGHTA, CDR2 FQGTGA. Germline trimming cut 5 bases from V and 5 bases from J; bases unmatched to any gene: 7. CDR3: CASSPGQGTNNEQFF. CDR3 coding DNA: TGTGCCAGCAGCCCGGGACAGGGAACAAACAATGAGCAGTTCTTC.

This clone has a single count. The chain is built from TRBV7-2 and TRBJ2-5; D may be TRBD2 (6 bases). Trimming removed 1 base at V and 6 bases at J, with 9 bases between. The CDR3 is 13 residues long. Looked up from germline, CDR1 is SGHTA and CDR2 is FQGNSA. The CDR3 DNA follows: TGTGCCAGCAGCTTAGGGAGGGGTCAGACCCAGTACTTC. Translating it yields CASSLGRGQTQYF.

This clone was seen a handful of times. CDR3 loop: CASTSSPGELFF. CDR3 nucleotides: TGTGCCAGCACAAGCTCCCCCGGGGAGCTGTTTTTT. The genes are TRBV2 and TRBJ2-2; D unclear. Germline V lookup: CDR1 SNHLY, CDR2 FYNNEI. With 7 bases removed from V and 6 bases from J, the gap between germline ends came to 9 bases. The CDR3 contains 12 residues.

The chain carries TRBV27 and TRBJ2-7; perhaps TRBD2 as D (6 bases). V was cut by 4 bases and J by 5 bases, with 18 bases left in between. There are 15 residues in the CDR3. Germline V gene sequence: CDR1 MNHEY, CDR2 SMNVEV (reference sequence). The CDR3: CASSWLGGRWHEQYF. In DNA, the CDR3 is TGTGCCAGCAGTTGGTTGGGAGGACGGTGGCACGAGCAGTACTTC.

The V and J genes are TRBV19 and TRBJ2-7, with D maybe TRBD2 (5 bases). Germline CDR1 reads LNHDA; CDR2 reads SQIVND (reference sequence). This CDR3 region has 15 residues. Trimming took off 6 bases at V and 1 base at J, with 16 bases between the two ends. As DNA, the CDR3 is TGTGCCAGTAGCAGAGCATGGGCGGGTTCCTACGAGCAGTACTTC. Translated, it gives CASSRAWAGSYEQYF.

This clone occurred a few times. The V and J genes are TRBV4-3 and TRBJ2-5; D ambiguous. The CDR3 contains 12 residues. Between the trimmed V and J ends, which lost 0 bases and 5 bases, there was a span of 4 bases. CDR1 is LGHNA and CDR2 is YSLEER in the germline V gene. The CDR3 sequence: CASSQDRETQYF. The DNA of the CDR3 is TGCGCCAGCAGCCAAGACAGGGAGACCCAGTACTTC.

This chain uses TRBV28 with TRBJ2-7; the match to TRBD1 covers 7 bases. The CDR3 is 14 residues long. Trimming removed 6 bases from V and 1 base from J; junction bases left unmatched: 6. Germline values: CDR1 MDHEN, CDR2 SYDVKM. The CDR3 region is CASRRQGLSYEQYF. CDR3 in DNA: TGTGCCAGCAGAAGACAGGGCCTATCCTACGAGCAGTACTTC. Full variable domain (rest looked up from reference TRBV28 and TRBJ2-7): DVKVTQSSRYLVKRTGEKVFLECVQDMDHENMFWYRQDPGLGLRLIYFSYDVKMKEKGDIPEGYSVSREKKERFSLILESASTNQTSMYLCASRRQGLSYEQYFGPGTRLTVT.

The chain couples TRBV28 to TRBJ2-7, with 8 bases identical to TRBD1. The CDR3 totals 13 residues. The trim removed 4 bases at V and 7 bases at J, leaving 6 bases unmatched. In germline, CDR1 is MDHEN, CDR2 SYDVKM. CDR3 in DNA: TGTGCCAGCAGTTCTCAGGGGGCGTGGGAGCAGTACTTC. This encodes CASSSQGAWEQYF.

As DNA, the CDR3 is TGTGCCAGCAGCCCAGGGCAGGGGGCCTATAATTCACCCCTCCACTTT. Translation gives CASSPGQGAYNSPLHF. The chain is built from TRBV11-2 and TRBJ1-6, with 7 bases aligning to TRBD1. CDR3 length: 16 residues. Germline trimming cut 5 bases from V and 2 bases from J; bases unmatched to any gene: 6. Germline V CDR1 and CDR2: SGHAT, FQNNGV.

V usage is TRBV27 and J usage is TRBJ2-1; 7 bases map to TRBD1. With 5 bases clipped from V and 4 bases from J, the junction kept 8 bases outside the gene matches. The CDR3 has 15 amino acids. Germline V gene data show CDR1 as MNHEY and CDR2 as SMNVEV (reference sequence). The CDR3 coding sequence is TGTGCCAGCAGTCCGACAGGGCGTAAATACAATGAGCAGTTCTTC. This sequence encodes CASSPTGRKYNEQFF.

The chain recombines TRBV9 with TRBJ1-5; D may be TRBD1 (6 bases). This CDR3 has 16 residues. Germline V gives CDR1 SGDLS, CDR2 YYNGEE. Trimming removed 0 bases at V and 6 bases at J, with 16 bases between. CDR3 nucleotide sequence: TGTGCCAGCAGCGTAGGGGACACCCCCTCGGGTCAGCCCCAGCATTTT. Protein: CASSVGDTPSGQPQHF.

The chain uses TRBV27 and TRBJ1-5, with 7 bases lining up with TRBD1. CDR3 size: 14 residues. Trimming cost V 7 bases and J 5 bases; bases outside gene matches: 8. The germline V gene encodes CDR1 MNHEY and CDR2 SMNVEV (reference sequence). CDR3 bases: TGTGCCAGCAATCTGGACAGGACATATCAGCCCCAGCATTTT. Amino acid sequence: CASNLDRTYQPQHF.

In regard to this clone: At one boundary the junction diverges from the germline segment, which might be a read error. The gene calls are TRBV7-7 and TRBJ2-5; D possibly corresponds to TRBD2 (5 bases). Germline loops: CDR1 SSHAT, CDR2 FNYEAQ (reference sequence). This CDR3 comprises 13 residues. This chain's CDR3 is CASSLRGQETQYF. Here the CDR3 DNA reads TGTGCTAGCAGCTTAAGAGGGCAAGAGACCCAGTACTTC.

The chain carries TRBV7-2 and TRBJ2-7, with TRBD2 identical over 9 bases. Germline loops: CDR1 SGHTA, CDR2 FQGNSA. V dropped 5 bases and J dropped 3; count of bases not matched to a gene: 14. This CDR3 contains 17 residues. This CDR3 reads CASSLGSGGSIFYEQYF. The DNA for the CDR3 is TGTGCCAGCAGCCTGGGAAGCGGGGGGTCTATTTTCTACGAGCAGTACTTC. The full variable domain, its missing parts supplied by reference TRBV7-2 and TRBJ2-7, is GAGVSQSPSNKVTEKGKDVELRCDPISGHTALYWYRQSLGQGLEFLIYFQGNSAPDKSGLPSDRFSAERTGGSVSTLTIQRTQQEDSAVYLCASSLGSGGSIFYEQYFGPGTRLTVT.

CDR3 bases: TGTGCCAGCAGCGGGGGGACTAGCGGGGATAGCACAGATACGCAGTATTTT. Its protein product is CASSGGTSGDSTDTQYF. The chain links TRBV7-3 to TRBJ2-3, with TRBD2 matching 13 bases. V was pared by 5 bases and J by 0 bases, with 5 bases of the junction left unmatched. CDR1 is SGHTA and CDR2 is FQGTGA in the germline V gene. This CDR3 is 17 amino acids long.

This clone showed up just once. V gene TRBV28 combines with J gene TRBJ1-5; D is ambiguous. V shed 1 base and J shed 0 bases, with 4 bases lying between them. Germline loops: CDR1 MDHEN, CDR2 SYDVKM. The CDR3 sequence is 14 residues long. The CDR3 sequence is CASSLFGSNQPQHF. CDR3 nucleotides: TGTGCCAGCAGTTTATTCGGTAGCAATCAGCCCCAGCATTTT.